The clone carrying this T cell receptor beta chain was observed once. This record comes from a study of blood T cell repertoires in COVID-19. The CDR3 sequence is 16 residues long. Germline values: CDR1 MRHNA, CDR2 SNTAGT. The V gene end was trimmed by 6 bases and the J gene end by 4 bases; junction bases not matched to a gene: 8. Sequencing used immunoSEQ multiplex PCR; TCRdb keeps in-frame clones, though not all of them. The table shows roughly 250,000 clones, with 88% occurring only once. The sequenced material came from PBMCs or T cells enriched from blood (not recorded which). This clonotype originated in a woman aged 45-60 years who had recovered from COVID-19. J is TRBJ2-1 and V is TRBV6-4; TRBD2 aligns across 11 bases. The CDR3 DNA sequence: TGTGCCAGCAGCCCTTCGACTAGCGGGACTTACAATGAGCAGTTCTTC. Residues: CASSPSTSGTYNEQFF.